This paragraph reports one TCR beta chain. A much larger clone sits a single nucleotide away, making a read error possible. TCRdb ran MiXCR on the RT-PCR reads and lists one entry per CDR3 protein. The sample carries roughly 620,000 distinct CDR3 sequences, approximately 10% recorded once. This sample was included in a study of response to subunit inactivated influenza vaccine. Germline V gene lookup returns CDR1 SGDLS and CDR2 YYNGEE. The CDR3 contains 14 residues. With V trimmed by 8 bases and J by 8 bases, 14 bases remained unmatched. These data were likewise used in another study, on T cells expressing NK-cell markers. From that report: Libraries used 5'RACE template switching adding universal primer site and UMIs. As a fraction of CD8+ T cells, dominant NKG2C+ clonotypes reached about 1.0-7.5% in more than five donors.

This chain connects TRBV9 to TRBJ2-3; TRBD2 matches 7 bases. The receptor was isolated from a man aged 45-65 years who received an inactivated influenza vaccine. The sample consisted of PBMCs from blood, taken on the day of vaccination. In nucleotides, the CDR3 is TGTGCCAGTTCTTTCGCGGGAGAGTTAGGTACGCAGTATTTT. It codes for CASSFAGELGTQYF.